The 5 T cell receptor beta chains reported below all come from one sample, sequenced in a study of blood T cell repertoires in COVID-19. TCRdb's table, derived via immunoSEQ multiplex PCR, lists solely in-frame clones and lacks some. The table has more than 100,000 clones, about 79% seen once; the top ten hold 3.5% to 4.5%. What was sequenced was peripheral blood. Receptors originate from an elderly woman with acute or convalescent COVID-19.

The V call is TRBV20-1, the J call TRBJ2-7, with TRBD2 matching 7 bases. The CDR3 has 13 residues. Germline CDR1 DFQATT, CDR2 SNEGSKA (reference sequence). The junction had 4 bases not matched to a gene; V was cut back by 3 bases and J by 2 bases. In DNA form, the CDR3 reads TGCAGTGCTAGTAGGGGAGGGCCCTACGAGCAGTACTTC. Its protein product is CSASRGGPYEQYF.

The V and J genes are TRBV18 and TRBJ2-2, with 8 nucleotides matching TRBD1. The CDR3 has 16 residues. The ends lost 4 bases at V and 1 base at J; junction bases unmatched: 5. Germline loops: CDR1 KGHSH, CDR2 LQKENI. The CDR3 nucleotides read TGTGCCAGCTCACAGCAGGGGGCCCAGAACACCGGGGAGCTGTTTTTT. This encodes CASSQQGAQNTGELFF.

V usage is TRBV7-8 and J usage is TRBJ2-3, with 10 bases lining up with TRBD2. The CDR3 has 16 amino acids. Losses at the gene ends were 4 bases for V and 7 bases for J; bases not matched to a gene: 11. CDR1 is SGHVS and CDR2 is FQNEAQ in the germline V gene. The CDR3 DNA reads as TGTGCCAGCAGCTCCTTCGGACTAGCGGTTCCACATACGCAGTATTTT. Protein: CASSSFGLAVPHTQYF.

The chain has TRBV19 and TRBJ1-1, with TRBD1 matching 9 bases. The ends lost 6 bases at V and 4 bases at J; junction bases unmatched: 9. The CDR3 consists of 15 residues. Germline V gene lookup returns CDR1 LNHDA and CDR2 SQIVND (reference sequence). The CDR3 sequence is CASRHRGQGITEAFF. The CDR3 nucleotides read TGTGCCAGTAGACACAGGGGGCAAGGTATCACTGAAGCTTTCTTT.

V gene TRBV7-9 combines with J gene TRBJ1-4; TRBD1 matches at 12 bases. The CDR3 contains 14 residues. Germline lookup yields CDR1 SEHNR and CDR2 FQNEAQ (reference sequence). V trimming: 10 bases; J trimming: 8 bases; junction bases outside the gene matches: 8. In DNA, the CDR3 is TGTGCCACGACTCGCGGGACAGGGGGCGAAAAACTGTTTTTT. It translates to CATTRGTGGEKLFF.